The source of this T cell receptor beta chain is a study of blood T cell repertoires in COVID-19. Study-level background: Collection of acute and convalescent COVID-19 samples took place in the United States, Italy and Spain. The analysed material was cDNA or gDNA that came from T cells, B-cell-depleted T cells, or PBMCs.

V was trimmed by 0 bases and J by 2 bases, leaving 14 bases between them. The germline V gene has CDR1 SGDLS and CDR2 YYNGEE. This CDR3 has 16 residues. Per the original methods: Scientists estimated how many nucleated cells there were by amplifying reference gene primers. The assay was immunoSEQ multiplex PCR, and TCRdb's table has in-frame clones only and misses some. V and J calls and clone size are as listed in that table; D and trimming were resolved from the DNA. The sample consists of 190,000 or so clones, around 83% of them appearing once. This receptor was taken from a man aged 45 to 65 with active or convalescent COVID-19. The sequencing input was peripheral blood. This chain uses TRBV9 with TRBJ1-2, with D tentatively TRBD1 (5 bases). This CDR3 reads CASSVAPGIGNYGYTF. Written as DNA, the CDR3 is TGTGCCAGCAGCGTAGCCCCAGGGATAGGAAACTATGGCTACACCTTC.